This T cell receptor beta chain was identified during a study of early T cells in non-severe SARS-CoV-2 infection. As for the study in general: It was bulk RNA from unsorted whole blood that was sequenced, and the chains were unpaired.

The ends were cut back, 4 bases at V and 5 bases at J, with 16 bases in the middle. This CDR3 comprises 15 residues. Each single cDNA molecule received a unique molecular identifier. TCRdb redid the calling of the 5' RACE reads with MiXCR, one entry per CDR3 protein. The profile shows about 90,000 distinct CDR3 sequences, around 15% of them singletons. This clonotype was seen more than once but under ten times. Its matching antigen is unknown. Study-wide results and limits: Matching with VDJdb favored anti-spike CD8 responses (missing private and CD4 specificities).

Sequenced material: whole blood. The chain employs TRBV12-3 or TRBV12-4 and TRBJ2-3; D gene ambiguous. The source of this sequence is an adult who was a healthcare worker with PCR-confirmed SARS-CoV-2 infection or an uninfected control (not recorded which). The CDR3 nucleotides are TGTGCCAGCAGTTCGAGTCCCGATCACGGAGATACGCAGTATTTT. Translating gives CASSSSPDHGDTQYF.